This T cell receptor beta chain was identified in a study of cytomegalovirus exposure and HLA in healthy donors. Sequencing used immunoSEQ multiplex PCR; TCRdb keeps in-frame clones, though not all of them. The sample holds over 200,000 clones, 75% to 90% seen once. CDR3 length: 14 amino acids. V lost 5 bases, J lost 1 base, and 9 bases lay in between. Germline V gene sequence: CDR1 SEHNR, CDR2 FQNEAQ (reference sequence). The sequence was collected from a woman aged 18-30 years in good health and CMV-seronegative. Sequenced sample: PBMCs. V and J are TRBV7-9 and TRBJ1-5; the D is unclear. The CDR3 DNA is TGTGCCAGCAGCGCTGCCTCGAGCAATCAGCCCCAGCATTTT. It translates to CASSAASSNQPQHF.